This T cell receptor (beta chain) was sequenced during a study of OX40 agonist ivuxolimab in advanced cancers. Repertoires were generated with immunoSEQ multiplex PCR, while TCRdb's copy carries only in-frame clones and drops some. The sample includes over 45,000 clones, 80% to 90% of them seen just once. V was shortened by 2 bases and J by 2 bases, with 5 bases between the two germline ends. Per the germline V gene, CDR1 is MNHEY and CDR2 is SMNVEV (reference sequence). This CDR3 spans 13 amino acids. This chain joins TRBV27 and TRBJ2-3; D is ambiguous. This TCR came from an adult with an advanced solid tumor such as melanoma, head and neck, liver or kidney cancer. Here the sequenced sample was CD4+ or CD8+ T cells sorted from blood, taken in a trial of the OX40 agonist ivuxolimab. CDR3 amino acids: CASSLLFTDTQYF. For the CDR3, the DNA is TGTGCCAGCAGTTTACTGTTCACAGATACGCAGTATTTT.